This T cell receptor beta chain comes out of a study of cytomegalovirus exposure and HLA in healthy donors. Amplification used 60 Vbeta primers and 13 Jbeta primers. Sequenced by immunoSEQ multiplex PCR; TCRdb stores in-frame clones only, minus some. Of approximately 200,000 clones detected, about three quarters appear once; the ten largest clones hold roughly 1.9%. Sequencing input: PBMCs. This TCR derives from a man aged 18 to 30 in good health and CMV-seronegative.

The CDR3 sequence is CASSPGLSYEQYF. The CDR3 DNA follows: TGTGCCAGCAGTCCCGGACTTTCCTACGAGCAGTACTTC. The rearrangement uses TRBV28 and TRBJ2-7; TRBD2 might be the D (5 bases). V was clipped by 5 bases and J by 1 base, with 9 bases between them. This CDR3 contains 13 residues. CDR1 MDHEN and CDR2 SYDVKM come from the germline V gene.